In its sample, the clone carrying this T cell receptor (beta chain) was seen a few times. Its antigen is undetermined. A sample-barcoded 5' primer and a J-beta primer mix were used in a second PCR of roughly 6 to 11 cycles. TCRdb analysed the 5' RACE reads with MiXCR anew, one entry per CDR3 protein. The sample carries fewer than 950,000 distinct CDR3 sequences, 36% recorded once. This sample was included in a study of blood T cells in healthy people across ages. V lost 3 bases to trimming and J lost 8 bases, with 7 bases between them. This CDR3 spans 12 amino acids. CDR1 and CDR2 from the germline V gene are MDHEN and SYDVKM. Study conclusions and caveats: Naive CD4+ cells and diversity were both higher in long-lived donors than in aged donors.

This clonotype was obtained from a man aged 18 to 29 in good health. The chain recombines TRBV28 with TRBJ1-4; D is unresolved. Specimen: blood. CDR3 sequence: CASSFRREKLFF. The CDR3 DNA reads TGTGCCAGCAGTTTTCGGAGAGAAAAACTGTTTTTT.